This passage covers 27 T cell receptor beta chains from one sample sequenced in a study of blood T cell repertoires in COVID-19 (dated by TCRdb to 2019 to 2021). The library was made by the immunoSEQ multiplex PCR assay. The table was pulled from immuneACCESS by TCRdb, which kept in-frame rearrangements only. Such tables lose some clones; where checked, under half of the loss comes from unresolved V genes, and the rest has no known cause. Here the sample has about 250,000 clones; 65% to 85% occur a single time. Roughly 4.2% of the sample is held by the ten biggest clonotypes. Sequenced input: peripheral blood. These receptor sequences come from a woman in her 40s with active or convalescent COVID-19.

The chain employs TRBV10-1 and TRBJ2-3; 8 bases are a match to TRBD2. The germline V gene encodes CDR1 WNHNN and CDR2 SYGVQD (reference sequence). Trimming took 2 bases from V and 1 from J; bases not matched to a gene: 2. The CDR3 runs to 15 residues. The CDR3: CASSERAGGTDTQYF. Here the CDR3 DNA reads TGCGCCAGCAGTGAGCGAGCGGGGGGCACAGATACGCAGTATTTT.

The sample holds a few counts of this clone. CDR3 sequence (DNA): TGTGCCAGCAGTTTCAGAGGAGGGGCTGAAACTAACTATGGCTACACCTTC. This codes for CASSFRGGAETNYGYTF. The V call is TRBV27, the J call TRBJ1-2, with a tentative D call TRBD1 (5 bases). The CDR3 has 17 residues. Germline values: CDR1 MNHEY, CDR2 SMNVEV (reference sequence). V was cut by 3 bases and J by 0 bases, with 17 bases left in between.

The V call is TRBV3-1 (or the pseudogene TRBV3-2), the J call TRBJ1-6; D remains unclear. Germline CDR1 reads LGHDT; CDR2 reads YNNKEL (reference sequence). V was pared by 2 bases and J by 0 bases, with 14 bases between. The CDR3 is 18 amino acids. The CDR3 region is CASSQRVRVSSYNSPLHF. CDR3 DNA sequence: TGTGCCAGCAGCCAACGGGTCCGCGTGAGCTCCTATAATTCACCCCTCCACTTT.

This sequence joins TRBV6-1 and TRBJ1-1; 8 nucleotides line up with TRBD1. This CDR3 spans 16 amino acids. Germline values: CDR1 MNHNS, CDR2 SASEGT. With V trimmed by 3 bases and J by 1 base, 7 bases remained unmatched. In DNA, the CDR3 is TGTGCCAGCAGTGACGCCGCAGGGGGCGGGAACACTGAAGCTTTCTTT. Translation gives CASSDAAGGGNTEAFF.

This sequence joins TRBV5-1 and TRBJ1-2; a possible D gene is TRBD1 (6 bases). The CDR3 contains 13 residues. The V end was cut by 4 bases, the J end by 6 bases, with 13 bases between. Germline assignment: CDR1 SGHRS and CDR2 YFSETQ. The CDR3 protein is CASSEDRINGYTF. In DNA form, the CDR3 reads TGCGCCAGCAGCGAAGACAGGATAAATGGCTACACCTTC.

The chain links TRBV29-1 to TRBJ1-3; D is undetermined. The CDR3 sequence is 13 residues long. Trimming left V 2 bases short and J 0 bases short, with 5 bases between. Germline values: CDR1 SQVTM, CDR2 ANQGSEA. The CDR3 region has the DNA TGCAGCGTTGAACCGGGCTCTGGAAACACCATATATTTT. Residues: CSVEPGSGNTIYF.

This clone turned up a few times. CDR3 DNA sequence: TGTGCCAGCAGCCGCCGACTAGCGGGGGCGGGGGAGACCCAGTACTTC. It encodes CASSRRLAGAGETQYF. The genes are TRBV3-1 (or the pseudogene TRBV3-2) and TRBJ2-5; TRBD2 agrees at 12 bases. Trimming took 4 bases from V and 5 from J; bases not matched to a gene: 8. The CDR3 is 16 residues long. Germline CDR1 is LGHDT and CDR2 is YNNKEL (reference sequence).

V gene TRBV9 combines with J gene TRBJ1-5; D gene ambiguous. Germline V gene lookup returns CDR1 SGDLS and CDR2 YYNGEE. Trimming took 0 bases from V and 7 from J, leaving 11 bases between them. The CDR3 runs 14 residues. CDR3 sequence (DNA): TGTGCCAGCAGCGTAGGGGCCGGAGGACAGCCCCAGCATTTT. It encodes CASSVGAGGQPQHF.

The chain employs TRBV15 and TRBJ1-1, with TRBD1 identical over 8 bases. The V segment lost 1 base and the J segment 4 bases; nucleotides outside the gene matches: 5. The CDR3 sequence is 15 residues long. CDR1 and CDR2 from the germline V gene are LNHNV and YYDKDF (reference sequence). The CDR3 loop reads CATSRADRAGTEAFF. In nucleotides, the CDR3 is TGTGCCACCAGCAGAGCGGACAGGGCGGGCACTGAAGCTTTCTTT.

V gene TRBV19 combines with J gene TRBJ1-6; a possible D gene is TRBD1 (5 bases). There are 11 residues in the CDR3. Looked up from germline, CDR1 is LNHDA and CDR2 is SQIVND (reference sequence). Trimming stripped 10 bases from V and 14 bases from J, with 15 bases between. CDR3 sequence (DNA): TGTGCCACCTTTCAGGGAGGGGCCCTCCACTTT. This codes for CATFQGGALHF.

The V gene is TRBV5-4, the J gene TRBJ2-1; TRBD2 matches at 11 bases. The V segment lost 1 base and the J segment 10 bases; nucleotides outside the gene matches: 10. This CDR3 region has 16 residues. Germline lookup yields CDR1 SGHNT and CDR2 YYREEE (reference sequence). The CDR3, as DNA: TGTGCCAGCAGCTTGAAGGGAATAGCGGGGGGGCAAGAGCAGTTCTTC. This translates into CASSLKGIAGGQEQFF.

DNA of the CDR3: TGTGCCACCAGAAGGGACACCCCAGGTGGCACGCAGTATTTT. Translated: CATRRDTPGGTQYF. The chain employs TRBV15 and TRBJ2-3; maybe TRBD1 (6 bases). This CDR3 contains 14 residues. Trimming left V 6 bases short and J 9 bases short, with 19 bases between. The germline gives CDR1 LNHNV, CDR2 YYDKDF (reference sequence).

This rearrangement joins TRBV6-6 to TRBJ1-6; a possible D gene is TRBD1 (6 bases). Germline V gene data show CDR1 as MNHNY and CDR2 as SVGAGI (reference sequence). V was cut by 2 bases and J by 8 bases, with 13 bases left in between. The length of the CDR3 is 15 residues. CDR3 in amino acids: CASSYLGGGDSPLHF. The CDR3 DNA sequence: TGTGCCAGCAGTTACCTAGGGGGTGGGGATTCACCCCTCCACTTT.

This chain connects TRBV5-4 to TRBJ1-5, with 7 bases fitting TRBD1. CDR1 SGHNT and CDR2 YYREEE come from the germline V gene (reference sequence). This CDR3 is 14 amino acids long. The J segment lost 8 bases and the V segment lost 1 base, leaving 6 bases of the junction unmatched. CDR3 sequence: CASSLQGGVEPQHF. CDR3 nucleotide sequence: TGTGCCAGCAGCTTGCAAGGGGGCGTGGAGCCCCAGCATTTT.

This clone has just a few counts. The chain joins TRBV19 to TRBJ2-7; weak D call: TRBD1 (6 bases). With 3 bases removed from V and 4 bases from J, the gap between germline ends came to 13 bases. Germline V lookup: CDR1 LNHDA, CDR2 SQIVND (reference sequence). The CDR3 is 14 amino acids. DNA of the CDR3: TGTGCCAGTAGTATCGGCAGGGGTGGTTACGAGCAGTACTTC. It specifies CASSIGRGGYEQYF.

A note on this clone: This sample includes further DNA sequences coding for the same CDR3. The chain uses TRBV6-5 and TRBJ2-7, with 9 bases matching TRBD1. The CDR3 has 15 amino acids. Germline V gene sequence: CDR1 MNHEY, CDR2 SVGAGI. J lost 0 bases, V lost 6 bases, and 6 bases had no gene match. For the CDR3, the DNA is TGTGCCAGCAGCCCAGGACAGGGGCGCTCCTACGAGCAGTACTTC. It encodes CASSPGQGRSYEQYF.

This clone has just one count. The chain combines TRBV3-1 (or the pseudogene TRBV3-2) with TRBJ2-1, with 15 bases lining up with TRBD2. Trimming removed 4 bases from V and 4 bases from J; junction bases left unmatched: 2. Germline loops: CDR1 LGHDT, CDR2 YNNKEL (reference sequence). The CDR3 runs to 16 residues. The CDR3 sequence: CASSRTSGGGYNEQFF. In DNA form, the CDR3 reads TGTGCCAGCAGCCGGACTAGCGGGGGGGGTTACAATGAGCAGTTCTTC.

This chain uses TRBV4-1 with TRBJ2-1, with D possibly being TRBD2 (5 bases). Germline V gene lookup returns CDR1 MGHRA and CDR2 YSYEKL. Trimming pared 4 bases from V and 6 bases from J, leaving 19 bases between. The CDR3 contains 16 residues. The CDR3 loop is CASSRVWLLVGNEQFF. For the CDR3, the DNA is TGCGCCAGCAGCCGCGTCTGGTTACTAGTTGGCAATGAGCAGTTCTTC.

Note on this clone: This sample includes further DNA sequences coding for the same CDR3. This chain's CDR3 is CASSLGTGGYGYTF. The DNA for the CDR3 is TGTGCCAGCAGCTTAGGGACAGGGGGTTATGGCTACACCTTC. The rearrangement joins TRBV13 to TRBJ1-2, with TRBD1 matching over 9 bases. Germline V gene lookup returns CDR1 PRHDT and CDR2 FYEKMQ (reference sequence). This CDR3 comprises 14 residues. Losses at the gene ends were 0 bases for V and 5 bases for J; bases not matched to a gene: 1.

The gene calls are TRBV6-1 and TRBJ2-7; perhaps TRBD1 as D (5 bases). Germline V gene lookup returns CDR1 MNHNS and CDR2 SASEGT. This CDR3 is 15 amino acids long. Trimming shortened V by 3 bases and J by 2 bases, and 14 bases separated the two germline ends. CDR3: CASSDDGAPPYEQYF. Written as DNA, the CDR3 is TGTGCCAGCAGTGACGATGGGGCCCCCCCCTACGAGCAGTACTTC.

CDR3 in amino acids: CASTGSSGRGPDETQYF. The CDR3, as DNA: TGTGCCAGCACCGGCTCTTCAGGCAGGGGGCCTGACGAGACCCAGTACTTC. The chain is built from TRBV6-4 and TRBJ2-5; 8 nucleotides line up with TRBD1. With V trimmed by 7 bases and J by 5 bases, 18 bases remained unmatched. The CDR3 consists of 17 residues. Looked up from germline, CDR1 is MRHNA and CDR2 is SNTAGT.

For the CDR3, the DNA is TGTGCCTTAGGACCGGGGGTGCCTGGAAACACCATATATTTT. This gives the protein CALGPGVPGNTIYF. The chain combines TRBV30 with TRBJ1-3, with D perhaps matching TRBD1 (5 bases). Trimming pared 7 bases from V and 2 bases from J, leaving 15 bases between. Per germline, CDR1 GTSNPN and CDR2 SVGIG (reference sequence). The CDR3 extends over 14 amino acids.

This chain links TRBV4-1 with TRBJ2-3, with 7 positions matching TRBD2. The CDR3 has 13 residues. J was trimmed by 2 bases and V by 11 bases; bases with no gene match: 7. CDR1 is MGHRA and CDR2 is YSYEKL in the germline V gene. The CDR3 nucleotides read TGCGCCGGGGGGGACTCCCACACAGATACGCAGTATTTT. Translating gives CAGGDSHTDTQYF.

A note on this clone: An end of the junction does not agree with germline; a read error may underlie this. The chain links TRBV6-1 to TRBJ1-5, with 7 bases identical to TRBD1. CDR3 length: 14 amino acids. CDR1 is MNHNS and CDR2 is SASEGT in the germline V gene. CDR3 amino acids: CASSEDRDQQPQHF. DNA of the CDR3: TGTGCCAGCAGCGAAGACAGGGATCAGCAGCCCCAGCATTTT.

The chain links TRBV28 to TRBJ1-1; D possibly corresponds to TRBD1 (5 bases). V was shortened by 8 bases and J by 6 bases, with 25 bases between the two germline ends. The CDR3 extends over 16 amino acids. Germline lookup yields CDR1 MDHEN and CDR2 SYDVKM. This CDR3 reads CASSTENRRRASEAFF. The CDR3 DNA follows: TGTGCCAGCTCCACCGAAAACAGGAGGAGGGCGTCTGAAGCTTTCTTT. Filled out from reference TRBV28 and TRBJ1-1, the complete variable domain reads DVKVTQSSRYLVKRTGEKVFLECVQDMDHENMFWYRQDPGLGLRLIYFSYDVKMKEKGDIPEGYSVSREKKERFSLILESASTNQTSMYLCASSTENRRRASEAFFGQGTRLTVV.

The chain links TRBV4-1 to TRBJ1-2; D not certain. The CDR3 sequence is 14 residues long. Trimming cost V 4 bases and J 1 base, with 10 bases left between them. Per the germline V gene, CDR1 is MGHRA and CDR2 is YSYEKL. The CDR3 protein is CASSRDSNNYGYTF. The CDR3 bases are TGCGCCAGCAGCCGTGACTCAAATAACTATGGCTACACCTTC.

The genes are TRBV2 and TRBJ2-7, with D hard to call. The CDR3 consists of 15 residues. Between the trimmed V and J ends, which lost 0 bases and 5 bases, there was a span of 14 bases. Per the germline V gene, CDR1 is SNHLY and CDR2 is FYNNEI. CDR3 in amino acids: CASSEAANLGDEQYF. The CDR3 DNA is TGTGCCAGCAGTGAAGCGGCAAATCTGGGCGACGAGCAGTACTTC.